This TCR beta chain was documented in a study of blood T cell repertoires in COVID-19. The wider study: PBMCs, B-cell-depleted T cells, or T cells were the source of the cDNA or gDNA that made up the material.

Assay used: immunoSEQ multiplex PCR; TCRdb lists only in-frame clones, some missing. The table has more than 400,000 clones, roughly 85% seen once. V was clipped by 0 bases and J by 5 bases, with 16 bases between them. This CDR3 is 16 amino acids long. Germline CDR1 SGHTA, CDR2 FQGNSA. This TCR was recovered from a human donor in a cohort sampled during active COVID-19. Material: peripheral blood. The chain combines TRBV7-2 with TRBJ1-1; the D gene is possibly TRBD1 (5 bases). The CDR3 spells CASSLAEDISGTEAFF. DNA for the CDR3: TGTGCCAGCAGCTTAGCCGAGGACATTTCCGGGACTGAAGCTTTCTTT.